This T cell receptor (beta chain) stems from a study of T cell repertoires in cytomegalovirus infection. For the study at large: Signatures in public TCR beta sequences pointed to both CMV infection and matching HLA type.

Study results and limitations: HLA-C-restricted CMV-specific TCR beta clonotypes prevailed in the ex vivo response.

A note on this clonotype: Its target is not known.

Via MiXCR, TCRdb re-called the reads, giving one row per CDR3 protein. The repertoire holds around 69,000 distinct CDR3 sequences, with around 30% as singletons. The CDR3 consists of 13 residues. CDR1 and CDR2 (germline): SGHRS, YFSETQ. The V and J ends lost 0 bases and 6 bases respectively, with 10 bases between them. The sequence was obtained from a human donor in good health (CMV status not recorded). Some clones in this sample may be carry-over from other donors' samples. The source was CD8+ T cells from cultured PBMCs, collected from culture after CMV antigen stimulation. The V call is TRBV5-1, the J call TRBJ2-7, with no clear D. The CDR3 loop reads CASSLGPVSEQYF. The CDR3 nucleotides read TGCGCCAGCAGCTTGGGGCCGGTGAGCGAGCAGTACTTC.